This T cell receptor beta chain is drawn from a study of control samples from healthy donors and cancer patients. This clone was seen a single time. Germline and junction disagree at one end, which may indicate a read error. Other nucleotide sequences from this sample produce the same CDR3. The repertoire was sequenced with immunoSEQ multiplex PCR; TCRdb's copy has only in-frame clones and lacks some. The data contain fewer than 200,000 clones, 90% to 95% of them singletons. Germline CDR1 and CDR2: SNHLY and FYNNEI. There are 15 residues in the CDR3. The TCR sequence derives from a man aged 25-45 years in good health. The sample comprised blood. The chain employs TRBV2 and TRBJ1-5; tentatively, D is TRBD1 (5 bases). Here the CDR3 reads CASKPQTESNQPQHF. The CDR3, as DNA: TGCGCCAGCAAGCCCCAGACAGAAAGCAATCAGCCCCAGCATTTT. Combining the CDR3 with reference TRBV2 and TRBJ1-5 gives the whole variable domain EPEVTQTPSHQVTQMGQEVILRCVPISNHLYFYWYRQILGQKVEFLVSFYNNEISEKSEIFDDQFSVERPDGSNFTLKIRSTKLEDSAMYFCASKPQTESNQPQHFGDGTRLSIL.